A single sample is the source of the 16 T cell receptor beta chains below, sequenced in a study of blood T cells in healthy people across ages. A J-beta primer mix and a sample-barcoded 5' primer were used in a second PCR of roughly 6 to 11 cycles. TCRdb ran MiXCR on the 5' RACE reads and lists one entry per CDR3 protein. The sample has more than 650,000 distinct CDR3 sequences; around a quarter are singletons. This sample was shared with a second study, whose subject was T cells of mothers and their children.

What was sequenced was blood. Every receptor here comes from a boy between 10 and 17 years old in good health.

This clonotype was recorded only once. This chain joins TRBV10-3 and TRBJ2-1; D might be TRBD2 (6 bases). This CDR3 is 16 amino acids long. The germline CDR1 and CDR2 sequences are ENHRY and SYGVKD. V was trimmed by 4 bases and J by 8 bases, leaving 21 bases between them. This chain's CDR3 is CAISGSLASRFDEQFF. The DNA for the CDR3 is TGTGCCATCAGTGGCTCTCTAGCGAGCCGTTTTGATGAGCAGTTCTTC.

This rearrangement joins TRBV11-2 to TRBJ1-5; the match to TRBD1 covers 8 bases. J lost 9 bases, V lost 5 bases, and 6 bases had no gene match. Germline lookup yields CDR1 SGHAT and CDR2 FQNNGV. CDR3 length: 13 residues. CDR3 sequence reads: CASSMGQDWPQHF. CDR3 nucleotide sequence: TGTGCCAGCAGCATGGGACAGGATTGGCCCCAGCATTTT. Based on the CDR3 plus reference TRBV11-2 and TRBJ1-5, the full variable domain is EAGVAQSPRYKIIEKRQSVAFWCNPISGHATLYWYQQILGQGPKLLIQFQNNGVVDDSQLPKDRFSAERLKGVDSTLKIQPAKLEDSAVYLCASSMGQDWPQHFGDGTRLSIL.

This clonotype was observed a handful of times. The chain combines TRBV9 with TRBJ1-4, with D possibly being TRBD1 (5 bases). This CDR3 spans 15 amino acids. The V gene lost 3 bases and the J gene lost 4 bases, with 13 bases spanning the gap. Germline CDR1 SGDLS, CDR2 YYNGEE. The CDR3 loop is CASSGPGTGNEKLFF. CDR3 nucleotide sequence: TGTGCCAGCAGCGGACCCGGGACGGGTAATGAAAAACTGTTTTTT.

This chain uses TRBV7-9 with TRBJ2-1; no clear D. The germline V gene has CDR1 SEHNR and CDR2 FQNEAQ (reference sequence). The V end was cut by 5 bases, the J end by 6 bases, with 8 bases between. This CDR3 is 12 amino acids long. The chain's CDR3 is CASSLRFNEQFF. CDR3 coding DNA: TGTGCCAGCAGCCTTCGATTCAATGAGCAGTTCTTC.

This clonotype was counted only a few times. This rearrangement joins TRBV7-3 to TRBJ2-7, with a possible D match to TRBD2 (5 bases). CDR3 length equals 15 residues. Germline CDR1 SGHTA, CDR2 FQGTGA. Trimming left V 5 bases short and J 5 bases short, with 19 bases between. The CDR3 DNA reads as TGTGCCAGCAGCGCGAGATCCTCCTTCGGGAACGAGCAGTACTTC. This codes for CASSARSSFGNEQYF. Based on the CDR3 plus reference TRBV7-3 and TRBJ2-7, the full variable domain is GAGVSQTPSNKVTEKGKYVELRCDPISGHTALYWYRQSLGQGPEFLIYFQGTGAADDSGLPNDRFFAVRPEGSVSTLKIQRTERGDSAVYLCASSARSSFGNEQYFGPGTRLTVT.

In DNA form, the CDR3 reads TGTGCCATCAGTGACCGGGACGTACCCTACGAGCAGTACTTC. Protein product: CAISDRDVPYEQYF. The chain has TRBV10-3 and TRBJ2-5; D is possibly TRBD1 or TRBD2 (5 bases each). Matching the DNA end better, TRBJ2-7 makes the J call doubtful. The CDR3 length is 14 residues. Germline loops: CDR1 ENHRY, CDR2 SYGVKD.

This clonotype has a handful of counts. The V call is TRBV12-3 or TRBV12-4, the J call TRBJ1-2, with D unresolved. V was trimmed by 5 bases and J by 1 base, leaving 17 bases between them. The CDR3 spans 16 residues. The CDR3 loop reads CASSHRHSDLNYGYTF. CDR3 DNA: TGTGCCAGCAGTCACCGACATTCCGATCTTAACTATGGCTACACCTTC.

The rearrangement uses TRBV14 and TRBJ2-1, with D perhaps matching TRBD1 (6 bases). The CDR3 has 14 amino acids. The V gene's germline CDR1 is SGHDN and CDR2 FVKESK. Trimming cost V 4 bases and J 6 bases, with 13 bases left between them. CDR3 protein: CASSRNREINEQFF. The CDR3 coding sequence is TGTGCCAGCAGCCGTAACAGGGAGATCAATGAGCAGTTCTTC.

As DNA, the CDR3 is TGCAGTGCTAGCCCCCGGGACTTTGGCACAGATACGCAGTATTTT. Protein product: CSASPRDFGTDTQYF. The V gene is TRBV20-1, the J gene TRBJ2-3; possible D gene TRBD2, 6 bases. The CDR3 has 15 residues. The germline V and J ends were trimmed by 3 bases and 1 base, with 14 bases remaining between them. The V gene's germline CDR1 is DFQATT and CDR2 SNEGSKA (reference sequence).

This clonotype has a single count. The chain employs TRBV7-3 and TRBJ2-5; 9 bases line up with TRBD2. Near its end, the DNA agrees better with TRBJ2-1, so the J call may be wrong. Germline-derived CDR1 and CDR2 are SGHTA and FQGTGA. The length of the CDR3 is 16 residues. CDR3 sequence (DNA): TGTGCCAGCAGCTTAAGGCGGGGAGCGGGGGGCAATGAGCAGTTCTTC. It specifies CASSLRRGAGGNEQFF.

The chain uses TRBV12-5 and TRBJ1-2, with TRBD1 matching 8 bases. The CDR3 consists of 14 residues. Germline CDR1 is LGHNT and CDR2 is FRNRAP. Losses at the gene ends were 0 bases for V and 7 bases for J; bases not matched to a gene: 4. This chain's CDR3 is CASGLVGQGAGYTF. CDR3 nucleotides: TGTGCTAGTGGTTTGGTAGGGCAGGGGGCTGGCTACACCTTC.

The chain combines TRBV6-2 or TRBV6-3 with TRBJ2-2; 8 nucleotides line up with TRBD1. V was pared by 9 bases and J by 4 bases, with 7 bases of the junction left unmatched. Per the germline V gene, CDR1 is MNHEY and CDR2 is SVGEGT. There are 14 residues in the CDR3. The CDR3 here is CASLTGETTGELFF. The CDR3 DNA follows: TGTGCCAGTCTGACAGGGGAGACCACCGGGGAGCTGTTTTTT.

With respect to this clonotype: At one end, the junction sequence differs from germline, possibly due to a read error. This rearrangement joins TRBV12-3 or TRBV12-4 to TRBJ1-2, with D uncertain. The CDR3 length is 12 residues. The CDR3 DNA is TGTGCCAGCCACAAAGGGAACTACGGCTACACCTTC. Its translation is CASHKGNYGYTF.

V and J are TRBV6-6 and TRBJ1-2; TRBD1 matches at 7 bases. CDR3 length: 12 residues. CDR1 is MNHNY and CDR2 is SVGAGI in the germline V gene (reference sequence). The junction had 5 bases not matched to a gene; V was cut back by 6 bases and J by 7 bases. This chain's CDR3 is CASRTTGTGYTF. Here the CDR3 DNA reads TGTGCCAGCAGGACGACAGGGACTGGCTACACCTTC.

The chain couples TRBV20-1 to TRBJ2-3; 13 bases line up with TRBD2. Per germline, CDR1 DFQATT and CDR2 SNEGSKA (reference sequence). This CDR3 region has 16 residues. J lost 8 bases, V lost 6 bases, and 14 bases had no gene match. CDR3 loop: CSAGELGLAGMATQYF. The DNA for the CDR3 is TGCAGTGCAGGCGAACTGGGACTAGCGGGGATGGCTACGCAGTATTTT.

This clonotype was recorded a few times. V usage is TRBV28 and J usage is TRBJ2-2; D remains unclear. Germline assignment: CDR1 MDHEN and CDR2 SYDVKM. This CDR3 has 14 amino acids. V shed 6 bases and J shed 7 bases, with 15 bases lying between them. The CDR3 loop reads CASSPGPMNGELFF. CDR3 DNA sequence: TGTGCCAGCAGCCCGGGCCCAATGAACGGGGAGCTGTTTTTT.